This T cell receptor beta chain was captured by sequencing in a study of early T cells in non-severe SARS-CoV-2 infection (dated by TCRdb to about 2021). About the investigation overall: Because TCR sequencing relied on bulk RNA taken from unsorted whole blood, pairing of alpha and beta chains was not possible. Broader findings and caveats from the paper: VDJdb matching was skewed toward anti-spike CD8 responses and likely underestimated virus-specific expansions by missing private and CD4 specificities.

Note on this clonotype: It lacks a known antigen. Base qualities were left out, and no much larger clone turns up one base away.

The CDR3 holds 14 amino acids from the cysteine to the phenylalanine. This entry keeps only the CDR3 DNA: 42 bases, framed from base 1. V drops 7 bases and J drops 1 base, leaving 16 bases in between. The germline V gene gives CDR1 as SQVTM and CDR2 as ANQGSEA. The library was prepared using 5' RACE. Sequencing relied on a NextSeq 500. In the TCR library protocol, unique molecular identifiers were attached to individual cDNA molecules to correct for PCR bias and sequencing error. Both TCR alpha and beta chains were sequenced, and tight co-correlation was observed between alpha and beta sequence abundances in each sample. From the authors' description of their analysis: Decombinator V4 was used to perform V gene, J gene and CDR3 annotation of TCR sequences. TCRs were defined as expanded if a significant change between any two time points was detected under a Poisson model with p below 0.0001. Abundances of TCRs were expressed as counts per million after normalisation to the total number of TCRs sequenced in each sample. TRAV1-2 paired with TRAJ12, TRAJ20 or TRAJ33 defined MAIT TCRs, while TRAV10 paired with TRAJ18 defined iNKT TCRs. VDJdb, accessed 1 November 2021, was searched for CMV, EBV and SARS-CoV-2 annotated TCRs, with TCRs annotated for multiple antigens excluded. TCRdb redid the processing of the public reads, applying fastp at Q25 and MiXCR, and retained in-frame beta chains. Rows merge per CDR3 protein into single entries with the most common DNA and genes. TCRdb's processing, not the study's, gives the V and J calls here. Present in this sample are more than 95,000 distinct CDR3 sequences, approximately 11% of which were seen just once. Together, the top ten hold approximately 4.5% of the sample.

Set within a cohort of healthcare workers in London, UK, this nested case-control study involved weekly PCR testing of nasopharyngeal swabs along with blood sampling. Healthcare workers were enrolled in the week of the UK lockdown, from 23 to 31 March 2020, and were followed every week for up to roughly 15 weeks. This clonotype was obtained from an adult who was a healthcare worker with PCR-confirmed SARS-CoV-2 infection or an uninfected control (not recorded which). The sample was whole blood, taken at baseline. The chain joins TRBV29-1 to TRBJ1-1; a weak D assignment points to TRBD1 (5 bases agree). The bases are TGCAGCGCGGCTGAGGGGCCGGGGAACACTGAAGCTTTCTTT. The translation is CSAAEGPGNTEAFF. The reference TRBV29-1 and TRBJ1-1 proteins fill in what lies around the CDR3, so the full variable domain reads SAVISQKPSRDICQRGTSLTIQCQVDSQVTMMFWYRQQPGQSLTLIATANQGSEATYESGFVIDKFPISRPNLTFSTLTVSNMSPEDSSIYLCSAAEGPGNTEAFFGQGTRLTVV.